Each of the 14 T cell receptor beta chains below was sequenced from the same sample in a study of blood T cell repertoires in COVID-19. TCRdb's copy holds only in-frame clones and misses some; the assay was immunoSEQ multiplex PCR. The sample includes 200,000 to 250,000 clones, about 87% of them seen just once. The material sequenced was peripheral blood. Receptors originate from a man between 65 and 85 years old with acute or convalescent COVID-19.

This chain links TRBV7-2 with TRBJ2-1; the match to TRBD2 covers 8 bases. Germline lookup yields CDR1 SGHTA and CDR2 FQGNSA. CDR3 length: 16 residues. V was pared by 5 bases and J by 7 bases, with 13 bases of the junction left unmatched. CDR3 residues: CASSSRVLAGINEQFF. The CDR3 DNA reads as TGTGCCAGCAGCAGTCGAGTTCTAGCGGGTATAAATGAGCAGTTCTTC. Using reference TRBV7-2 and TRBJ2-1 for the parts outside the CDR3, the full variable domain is GAGVSQSPSNKVTEKGKDVELRCDPISGHTALYWYRQSLGQGLEFLIYFQGNSAPDKSGLPSDRFSAERTGGSVSTLTIQRTQQEDSAVYLCASSSRVLAGINEQFFGPGTRLTVL.

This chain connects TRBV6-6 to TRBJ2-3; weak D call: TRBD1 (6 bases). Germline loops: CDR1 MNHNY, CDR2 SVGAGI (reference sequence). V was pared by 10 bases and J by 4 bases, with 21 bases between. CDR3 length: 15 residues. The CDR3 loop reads CATSDSGAGADTQYF. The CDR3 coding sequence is TGTGCCACCTCGGACTCAGGGGCTGGCGCAGATACGCAGTATTTT.

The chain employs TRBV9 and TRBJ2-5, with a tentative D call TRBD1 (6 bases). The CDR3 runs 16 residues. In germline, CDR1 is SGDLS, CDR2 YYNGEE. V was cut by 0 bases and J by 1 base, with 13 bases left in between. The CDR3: CASSVGGTHSQETQYF. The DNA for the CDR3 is TGTGCCAGCAGCGTAGGGGGGACACATTCCCAAGAGACCCAGTACTTC. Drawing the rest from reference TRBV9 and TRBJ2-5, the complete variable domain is DSGVTQTPKHLITATGQRVTLRCSPRSGDLSVYWYQQSLDQGLQFLIQYYNGEERAKGNILERFSAQQFPDLHSELNLSSLELGDSALYFCASSVGGTHSQETQYFGPGTRLLVL.

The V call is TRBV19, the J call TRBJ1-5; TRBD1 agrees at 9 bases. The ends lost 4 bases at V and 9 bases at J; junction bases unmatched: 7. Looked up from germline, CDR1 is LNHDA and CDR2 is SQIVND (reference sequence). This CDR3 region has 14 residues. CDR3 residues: CASSTGQGRRPQHF. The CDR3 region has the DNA TGTGCCAGTAGTACCGGACAGGGGAGGCGGCCCCAGCATTTT.

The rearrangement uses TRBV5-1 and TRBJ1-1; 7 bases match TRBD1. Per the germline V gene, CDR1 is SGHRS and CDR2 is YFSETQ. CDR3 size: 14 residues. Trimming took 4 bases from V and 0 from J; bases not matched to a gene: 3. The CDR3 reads CASSAGTVNTEAFF. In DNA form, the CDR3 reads TGCGCCAGCAGCGCCGGGACAGTGAACACTGAAGCTTTCTTT.

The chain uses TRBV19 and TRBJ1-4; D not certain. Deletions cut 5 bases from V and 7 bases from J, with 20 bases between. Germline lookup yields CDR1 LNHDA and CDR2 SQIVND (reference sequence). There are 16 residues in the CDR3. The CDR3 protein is CASSPPEAGKGEKLFF. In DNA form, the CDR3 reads TGTGCCAGTAGTCCCCCCGAGGCGGGGAAGGGTGAAAAACTGTTTTTT.

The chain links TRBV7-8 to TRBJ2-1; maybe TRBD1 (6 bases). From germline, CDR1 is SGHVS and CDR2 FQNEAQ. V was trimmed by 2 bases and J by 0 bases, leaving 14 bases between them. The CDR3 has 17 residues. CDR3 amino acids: CASSLNGGLSSYNEQFF. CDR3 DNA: TGTGCCAGCAGCTTAAATGGGGGCTTGAGCTCCTACAATGAGCAGTTCTTC.

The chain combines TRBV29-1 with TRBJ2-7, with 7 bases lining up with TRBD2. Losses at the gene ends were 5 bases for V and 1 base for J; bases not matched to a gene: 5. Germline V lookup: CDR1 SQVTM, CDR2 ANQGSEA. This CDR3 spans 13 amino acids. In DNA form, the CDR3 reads TGCAGCGTTTCCGGGGGGAGGTCCTACGAGCAGTACTTC. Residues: CSVSGGRSYEQYF.

CDR3 DNA: TGTGCCAGCAGCCAGACGGGTTCCCCCTTCTACGAGCAGTACTTC. Translating gives CASSQTGSPFYEQYF. V gene TRBV7-9 combines with J gene TRBJ2-7, with D unclear. Germline values: CDR1 SEHNR, CDR2 FQNEAQ (reference sequence). The ends were cut back, 5 bases at V and 3 bases at J, with 17 bases in the middle. CDR3 length equals 15 residues.

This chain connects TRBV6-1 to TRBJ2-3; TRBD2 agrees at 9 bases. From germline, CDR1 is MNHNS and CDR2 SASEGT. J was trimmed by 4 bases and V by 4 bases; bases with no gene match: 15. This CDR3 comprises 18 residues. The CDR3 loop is CASSGLLVRSGRPDTQYF. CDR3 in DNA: TGTGCCAGCAGTGGACTCCTGGTAAGAAGCGGGAGGCCAGATACGCAGTATTTT.

The CDR3 protein is CASTPSRDRYLNTEAFF. In nucleotides, the CDR3 is TGTGCCAGTACCCCCTCCCGGGACAGATATTTGAACACTGAAGCTTTCTTT. This chain links TRBV19 with TRBJ1-1, with 7 positions matching TRBD1. V dropped 7 bases and J dropped 0; count of bases not matched to a gene: 14. The CDR3 is 17 residues long. The V gene's germline CDR1 is LNHDA and CDR2 SQIVND (reference sequence).

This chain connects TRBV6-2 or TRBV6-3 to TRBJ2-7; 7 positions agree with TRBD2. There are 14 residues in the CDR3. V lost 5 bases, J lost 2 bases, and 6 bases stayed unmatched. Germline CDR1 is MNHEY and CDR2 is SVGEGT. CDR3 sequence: CASSPAGRAYEQYF. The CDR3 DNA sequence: TGTGCCAGCAGTCCCGCAGGGAGGGCCTACGAGCAGTACTTC.

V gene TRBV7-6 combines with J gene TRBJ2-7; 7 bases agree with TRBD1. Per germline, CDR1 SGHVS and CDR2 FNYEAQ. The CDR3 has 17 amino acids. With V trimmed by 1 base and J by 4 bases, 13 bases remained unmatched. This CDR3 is CASSLEDRPSTIYEQYF. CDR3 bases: TGTGCCAGCAGCTTAGAGGACAGGCCCTCCACTATTTACGAGCAGTACTTC.

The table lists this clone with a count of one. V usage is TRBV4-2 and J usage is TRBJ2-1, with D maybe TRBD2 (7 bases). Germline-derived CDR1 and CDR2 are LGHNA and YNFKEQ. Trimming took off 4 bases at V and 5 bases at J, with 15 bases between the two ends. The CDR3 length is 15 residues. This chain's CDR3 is CASSRPAGHDNEQFF. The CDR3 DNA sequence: TGTGCCAGCAGCCGCCCAGCGGGACACGACAATGAGCAGTTCTTC.